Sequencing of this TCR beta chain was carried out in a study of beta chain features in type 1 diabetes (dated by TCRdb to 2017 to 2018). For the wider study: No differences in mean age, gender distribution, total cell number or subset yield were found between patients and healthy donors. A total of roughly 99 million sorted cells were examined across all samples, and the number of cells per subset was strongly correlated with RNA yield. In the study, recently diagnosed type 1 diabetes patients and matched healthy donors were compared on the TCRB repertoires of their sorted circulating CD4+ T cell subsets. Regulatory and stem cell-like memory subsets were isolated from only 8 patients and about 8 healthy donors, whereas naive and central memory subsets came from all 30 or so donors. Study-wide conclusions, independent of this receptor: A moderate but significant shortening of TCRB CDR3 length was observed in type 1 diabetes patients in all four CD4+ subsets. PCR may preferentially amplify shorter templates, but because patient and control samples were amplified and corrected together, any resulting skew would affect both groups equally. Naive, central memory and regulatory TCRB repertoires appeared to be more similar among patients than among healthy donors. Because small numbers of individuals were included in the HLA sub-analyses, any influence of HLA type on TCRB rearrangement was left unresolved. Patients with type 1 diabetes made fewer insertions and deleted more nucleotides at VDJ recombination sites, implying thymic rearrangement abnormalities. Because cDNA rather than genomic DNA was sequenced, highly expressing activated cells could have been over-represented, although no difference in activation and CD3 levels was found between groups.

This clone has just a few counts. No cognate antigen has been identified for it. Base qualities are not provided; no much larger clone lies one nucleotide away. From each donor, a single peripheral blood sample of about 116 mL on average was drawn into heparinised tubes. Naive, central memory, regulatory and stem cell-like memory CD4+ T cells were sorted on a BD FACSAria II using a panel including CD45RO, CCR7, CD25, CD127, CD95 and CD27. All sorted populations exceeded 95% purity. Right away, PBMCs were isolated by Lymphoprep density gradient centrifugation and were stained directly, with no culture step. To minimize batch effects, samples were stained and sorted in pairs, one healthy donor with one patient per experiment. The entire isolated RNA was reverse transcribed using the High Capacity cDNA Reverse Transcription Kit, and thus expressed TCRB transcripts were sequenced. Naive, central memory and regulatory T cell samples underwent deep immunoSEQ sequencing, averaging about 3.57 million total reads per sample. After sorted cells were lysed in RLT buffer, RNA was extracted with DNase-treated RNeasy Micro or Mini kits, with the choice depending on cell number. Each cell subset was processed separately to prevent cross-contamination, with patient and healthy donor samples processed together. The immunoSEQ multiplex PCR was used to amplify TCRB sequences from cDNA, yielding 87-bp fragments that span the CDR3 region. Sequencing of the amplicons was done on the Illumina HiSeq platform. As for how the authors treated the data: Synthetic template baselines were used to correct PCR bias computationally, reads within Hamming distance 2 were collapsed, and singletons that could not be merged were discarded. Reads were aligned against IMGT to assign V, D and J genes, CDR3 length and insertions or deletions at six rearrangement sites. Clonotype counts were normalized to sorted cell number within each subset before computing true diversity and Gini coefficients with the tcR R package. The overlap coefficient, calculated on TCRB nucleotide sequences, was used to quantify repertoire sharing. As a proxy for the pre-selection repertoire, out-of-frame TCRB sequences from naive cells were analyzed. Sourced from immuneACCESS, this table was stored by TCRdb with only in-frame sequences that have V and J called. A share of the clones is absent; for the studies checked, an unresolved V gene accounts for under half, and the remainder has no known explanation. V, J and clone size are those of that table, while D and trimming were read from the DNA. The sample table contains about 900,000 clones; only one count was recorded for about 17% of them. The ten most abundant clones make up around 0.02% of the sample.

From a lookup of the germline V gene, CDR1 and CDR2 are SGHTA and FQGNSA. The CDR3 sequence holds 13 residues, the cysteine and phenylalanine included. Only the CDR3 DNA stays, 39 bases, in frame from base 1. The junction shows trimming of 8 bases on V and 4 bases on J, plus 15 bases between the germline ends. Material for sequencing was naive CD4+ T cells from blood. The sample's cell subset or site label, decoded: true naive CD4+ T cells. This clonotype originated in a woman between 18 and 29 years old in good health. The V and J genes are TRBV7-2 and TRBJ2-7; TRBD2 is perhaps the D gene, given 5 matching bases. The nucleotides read TGTGCCAGCGGGCGGGTTACCGGATACGAGCAGTACTTC. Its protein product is CASGRVTGYEQYF.